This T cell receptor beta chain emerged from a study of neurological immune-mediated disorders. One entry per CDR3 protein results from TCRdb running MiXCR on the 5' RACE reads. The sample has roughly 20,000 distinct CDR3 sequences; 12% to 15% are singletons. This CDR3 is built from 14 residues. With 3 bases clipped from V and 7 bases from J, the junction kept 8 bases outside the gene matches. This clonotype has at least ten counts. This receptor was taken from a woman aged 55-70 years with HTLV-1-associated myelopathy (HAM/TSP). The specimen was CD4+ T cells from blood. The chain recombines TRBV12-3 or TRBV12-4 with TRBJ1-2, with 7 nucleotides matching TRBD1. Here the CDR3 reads CASSFEGGGFGYTF. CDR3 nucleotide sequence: TGTGCCAGCAGTTTTGAAGGGGGCGGATTTGGCTACACCTTC.